What follows is one T cell receptor beta chain and its context. The ends were cut back, 6 bases at V and 5 bases at J, with 13 bases in the middle. Germline CDR1 and CDR2: LNHDA and SQIVND (reference sequence). There are 13 residues in the CDR3. Clones were sequenced by immunoSEQ multiplex PCR, and TCRdb holds only the in-frame ones, with some missing. Found here are 95,000 to 110,000 clones, 85% to 95% of them singletons; the top ten hold less than 6.5%. The data stem from a study of T cell responses to AZD1222 COVID-19 vaccine. The chain uses TRBV19 and TRBJ2-5; D remains unclear. The receptor comes from an adult in good health. The specimen comprised peripheral blood, sampled on day 0 of AZD1222 vaccination. CDR3 protein: CASSLRVGETQYF. The CDR3 nucleotides read TGTGCCAGTAGCCTAAGGGTGGGGGAGACCCAGTACTTC.